The 6 T cell receptor beta chains below all came from one sample that was sequenced in a study of identical twins. TCRdb independently ran MiXCR on the 5' RACE reads; one entry per CDR3 protein. The table has more than 400,000 distinct CDR3 sequences, 13% to 15% seen once. This sample also belongs to another study, concerning yellow fever vaccine responses in identical twins.

The material sequenced was CD4+ T cells sorted from blood. These receptors came from a woman younger than 30 in good health.

This clonotype appeared a few times. For the CDR3, the DNA is TGCGCCAGCAGCTTGATGGGGGTGAGAGGGGAGACCCAGTACTTC. This encodes CASSLMGVRGETQYF. J is TRBJ2-5 and V is TRBV5-1; D tentatively fits TRBD1 or TRBD2 (5 bases each). With 1 base removed from V and 5 bases from J, the gap between germline ends came to 15 bases. The CDR3 has 15 amino acids. In germline, CDR1 is SGHRS, CDR2 YFSETQ.

The rearrangement joins TRBV10-3 to TRBJ2-1; D is undetermined. The CDR3 sequence is 15 residues long. The germline V and J ends were trimmed by 2 bases and 7 bases, with 15 bases remaining between them. Germline CDR1 and CDR2: ENHRY and SYGVKD. CDR3 sequence reads: CAISERNSDGNEQFF. In nucleotides, the CDR3 is TGTGCCATCAGTGAGCGGAACAGCGATGGAAATGAGCAGTTCTTC.

This sequence joins TRBV10-3 and TRBJ2-1; 7 bases line up with TRBD1. Germline V gene data show CDR1 as ENHRY and CDR2 as SYGVKD. V trimming: 4 bases; J trimming: 2 bases; junction bases outside the gene matches: 5. The CDR3 runs to 15 residues. The CDR3 loop is CAISATGKTYNEQFF. CDR3 DNA: TGTGCCATCAGTGCGACAGGGAAGACCTACAATGAGCAGTTCTTC.

This clonotype was picked up a small number of times. The chain joins TRBV5-1 to TRBJ1-1; 7 positions agree with TRBD1. This CDR3 region has 14 residues. CDR1 and CDR2 (germline): SGHRS, YFSETQ. J was trimmed by 1 base and V by 7 bases; bases with no gene match: 7. Written as DNA, the CDR3 is TGCGCCAGCGGAACCAGGGGGGGGAACACTGAAGCTTTCTTT. Translating it yields CASGTRGGNTEAFF.

This clonotype was counted a few times. V usage is TRBV29-1 and J usage is TRBJ2-5; no reliable D call. Germline values: CDR1 SQVTM, CDR2 ANQGSEA. CDR3 length equals 10 residues. The V end lost 8 bases, the J end lost 3 bases, and 7 bases lay between the germline ends. CDR3 in DNA: TGCAGCCTTTTAGAAGAGACCCAGTACTTC. Its translation is CSLLEETQYF.

This clonotype has a handful of counts. This rearrangement joins TRBV21-1 to TRBJ2-1; TRBD2 reflects the table's D call only, with no check against the DNA. TRBV21-1 is flagged as a pseudogene. This CDR3 is 16 amino acids long. CDR3 amino acids: CASSSVAFSSYNEQFF. Here the CDR3 DNA reads TGTGCCAGCAGCTCGGTAGCGTTTAGCTCCTACAATGAGCAGTTCTTC.